This T cell receptor (beta chain) was retrieved from a study of tumor-infiltrating lymphocytes in primary liver carcinoma. Study background: Aged between 30 and 69 years, the patients were men and women. Tumors, staged T1-T3 N0M0, spanned about 4.2 to 10 cm.

Study-wide points: Compared with blood, tumor repertoires held significantly more in their top 250 clones.

Total RNA (about 500 ng) served as template for TCR beta cDNA synthesis primed by a constant-region primer. Three rounds of nested multiplex PCR with slightly modified ARM-PCR produced TCR beta libraries. Use of TRBV1-TRBV30 forward primers with a C-beta reverse primer characterized the first two PCR rounds, which lasted about 9 cycles each. Using its own MiXCR run on the multiplex PCR reads, TCRdb lists one record per CDR3 protein. Among 35,000 to 50,000 distinct CDR3 sequences listed, approximately 71% were seen once. As for this clonotype: Its matching antigen is unknown.

The roughly 17-32 mg bulk tissue piece was not sorted before simultaneous RNA and DNA extraction. Among the patients, all had chronic HBV infection and none had been treated. Looked up from germline, CDR1 is SGHAT and CDR2 is FQNNGV. The CDR3 runs 16 residues. The V and J ends lost 3 bases and 9 bases respectively, with 21 bases between them. This clonotype was obtained from a woman in her twenties or thirties with primary liver carcinoma and hepatitis B virus infection. Sequenced input: tumor-adjacent normal liver tissue. The genes are TRBV11-2 and TRBJ2-1, with D perhaps matching TRBD1 (5 bases). The CDR3 coding sequence is TGTGCCAGCAGCTTCCAGGGCTACTCCTCCTGCAGTGAGCAGTTCTTC. Encoded protein: CASSFQGYSSCSEQFF.